These 23 T cell receptor beta chains were sequenced from one sample in a study of cytomegalovirus exposure and HLA in healthy donors. PCR primers comprised 60 Vbeta and 13 Jbeta primers. Using immunoSEQ multiplex PCR, the repertoire was profiled, and TCRdb retains in-frame clones only, with some absent. This table holds about 140,000 clones, roughly 79% found once. The sequenced sample was PBMCs. Every receptor here comes from a man younger than 40 in good health and CMV-seropositive.

The chain recombines TRBV7-6 with TRBJ1-5; 7 bases are a match to TRBD1. Germline assignment: CDR1 SGHVS and CDR2 FNYEAQ. The CDR3 contains 19 residues. Trimming removed 3 bases from V and 3 bases from J; junction bases left unmatched: 17. The CDR3 loop reads CASSFKERGRLSPNQPQHF. DNA for the CDR3: TGTGCCAGCAGCTTTAAGGAGAGGGGGCGGCTATCGCCCAATCAGCCCCAGCATTTT.

The chain couples TRBV5-6 to TRBJ2-1; TRBD2 agrees at 10 bases. The germline V gene has CDR1 SGHDT and CDR2 YYEEEE. Trimming took 3 bases from V and 6 from J; bases not matched to a gene: 6. This CDR3 spans 15 amino acids. In nucleotides, the CDR3 is TGTGCCAGCAGCTCAAGGACTAGCGGCCTCAATGAGCAGTTCTTC. Translation gives CASSSRTSGLNEQFF.

The rearrangement links TRBV27 to TRBJ1-4; 8 positions agree with TRBD1. Germline V lookup: CDR1 MNHEY, CDR2 SMNVEV (reference sequence). The CDR3 has 15 amino acids. The V and J ends lost 4 bases and 3 bases, in that order; junction bases with no gene match: 4. In nucleotides, the CDR3 is TGTGCCAGCAGTTCGGGACAGGTCGCTAATGAAAAACTGTTTTTT. As protein: CASSSGQVANEKLFF.

The chain combines TRBV11-2 with TRBJ2-3; tentative D call: TRBD1 (5 bases). Deletions cut 5 bases from V and 6 bases from J, with 12 bases between. This CDR3 spans 13 amino acids. Per germline, CDR1 SGHAT and CDR2 FQNNGV. Here the CDR3 DNA reads TGTGCCAGCAGCAGGGGCTTGGGCGATACGCAGTATTTT. It encodes CASSRGLGDTQYF.

The CDR3 bases are TGTGCCAGCACCAAAACAGGGGGTCCTGGAAACACCATATATTTT. Translated, it gives CASTKTGGPGNTIYF. V gene TRBV6-6 combines with J gene TRBJ1-3, with 8 positions matching TRBD1. Germline CDR1 reads MNHNY; CDR2 reads SVGAGI (reference sequence). This CDR3 is 15 amino acids long. V shed 7 bases and J 2 bases; nucleotides not matched to a gene: 7.

The genes are TRBV7-9 and TRBJ1-1; 8 bases agree with TRBD1. In germline, CDR1 is SEHNR, CDR2 FQNEAQ (reference sequence). Trimming removed 4 bases from V and 2 bases from J; junction bases left unmatched: 3. The CDR3 runs to 14 residues. DNA for the CDR3: TGTGCCAGCAGCTCAGACAGGGGAAACACTGAAGCTTTCTTT. Residues: CASSSDRGNTEAFF.

This clone occurred once. This rearrangement joins TRBV11-3 to TRBJ2-1; 11 bases fit TRBD1. There are 15 residues in the CDR3. The V gene's germline CDR1 is SGHNT and CDR2 YENEEA. V dropped 5 bases and J dropped 6; count of bases not matched to a gene: 6. This CDR3 reads CASSHPGTGGNEQFF. CDR3 DNA: TGTGCCAGCAGCCATCCAGGGACAGGGGGCAATGAGCAGTTCTTC. Full variable domain (outside the CDR3, taken from reference TRBV11-3 and TRBJ2-1): EAGVVQSPRYKIIEKKQPVAFWCNPISGHNTLYWYLQNLGQGPELLIRYENEEAVDDSQLPKDRFSAERLKGVDSTLKIQPAELGDSAVYLCASSHPGTGGNEQFFGPGTRLTVL.

V and J are TRBV11-3 and TRBJ2-7; D may be TRBD2 (5 bases). Germline lookup yields CDR1 SGHNT and CDR2 YENEEA. Deletions cut 5 bases from V and 4 bases from J, with 12 bases between. The length of the CDR3 is 13 residues. The CDR3 DNA reads as TGTGCCAGCAGCCAGCCACGGGGTTACGAGCAGTACTTC. This encodes CASSQPRGYEQYF.

The genes are TRBV7-2 and TRBJ1-6; no firm D call. Trimming removed 8 bases at V and 10 bases at J, with 12 bases between. This CDR3 region has 12 residues. The germline CDR1 and CDR2 sequences are SGHTA and FQGNSA. The CDR3 DNA sequence: TGTGCCAGCGAAACGGGGATGTCACCCCTCCACTTT. This sequence encodes CASETGMSPLHF.

The J gene is TRBJ2-1, the V gene TRBV5-5; 13 bases map to TRBD2. The CDR3 length is 14 residues. The V gene end was trimmed by 6 bases and the J gene end by 8 bases; junction bases not matched to a gene: 5. CDR1 and CDR2 (germline): SGHKS, YYEKEE (reference sequence). The CDR3 DNA follows: TGTGCCAGCATCCGGACTAGCGGGAGTGATGAGCAGTTCTTC. Translating it yields CASIRTSGSDEQFF. The whole variable domain, remainder taken from reference TRBV5-5 and TRBJ2-1, is DAGVTQSPTHLIKTRGQQVTLRCSPISGHKSVSWYQQVLGQGPQFIFQYYEKEERGRGNFPDRFSARQFPNYSSELNVNALLLGDSALYLCASIRTSGSDEQFFGPGTRLTVL.

This rearrangement joins TRBV28 to TRBJ1-1; 7 bases align to TRBD1. Germline assignment: CDR1 MDHEN and CDR2 SYDVKM. The trim removed 5 bases at V and 8 bases at J, leaving 8 bases unmatched. This CDR3 region has 13 residues. This CDR3 reads CASSAIPGQEAFF. The CDR3 region has the DNA TGTGCCAGCAGTGCGATACCGGGACAGGAAGCTTTCTTT.

This chain connects TRBV28 to TRBJ2-1, with D perhaps matching TRBD2 (6 bases). Trimming took 5 bases from V and 10 from J, leaving 15 bases between them. The length of the CDR3 is 13 residues. Germline CDR1 and CDR2: MDHEN and SYDVKM. The CDR3 bases are TGTGCCAGCAGTCGGGAGCCCTCGGAAGAGCAGTTCTTC. This gives the protein CASSREPSEEQFF.

This sequence joins TRBV18 and TRBJ2-2, with D possibly being TRBD2 (6 bases). The CDR3 contains 15 residues. CDR1 KGHSH and CDR2 LQKENI come from the germline V gene. V shed 6 bases and J shed 0 bases, with 11 bases lying between them. The CDR3 here is CASSPGLPNTGELFF. Here the CDR3 DNA reads TGTGCCAGCTCTCCAGGACTACCGAACACCGGGGAGCTGTTTTTT.

This chain uses TRBV28 with TRBJ1-2; D might be TRBD1 (6 bases). Trimming cost V 7 bases and J 5 bases, with 17 bases left between them. Germline V gene data show CDR1 as MDHEN and CDR2 as SYDVKM. CDR3 length: 14 residues. The CDR3 DNA follows: TGTGCCAGCACCCGGACAGACACCAATTATGGCTACACCTTC. It codes for CASTRTDTNYGYTF.

The CDR3 region has the DNA TGTGCCAGCTCACCCATCAGGGACAATGAGCAGTTCTTC. Protein sequence: CASSPIRDNEQFF. The gene calls are TRBV18 and TRBJ2-1; maybe TRBD1 (5 bases). From germline, CDR1 is KGHSH and CDR2 LQKENI. The ends were cut back, 3 bases at V and 5 bases at J, with 8 bases in the middle. This CDR3 is 13 amino acids long.

This rearrangement joins TRBV18 to TRBJ1-2, with 9 bases fitting TRBD1. Germline trimming cut 0 bases from V and 8 bases from J; bases unmatched to any gene: 10. The CDR3 covers 16 residues. Germline-derived CDR1 and CDR2 are KGHSH and LQKENI. CDR3 coding DNA: TGTGCCAGCTCACCACCAAGGACAGGGGTCCTCTCGGGCTACACCTTC. Its translation: CASSPPRTGVLSGYTF.

V usage is TRBV2 and J usage is TRBJ2-2; 9 bases fit TRBD2. The CDR3 runs 15 residues. In germline, CDR1 is SNHLY, CDR2 FYNNEI. V gave up 6 bases and J gave up 4 bases; unmatched junction bases: 6. CDR3 sequence reads: CASSGGREGTGELFF. CDR3 nucleotides: TGTGCCAGCAGCGGGGGGCGGGAGGGCACCGGGGAGCTGTTTTTT.

The gene calls are TRBV7-3 and TRBJ2-2; 10 bases are shared with TRBD1. The CDR3 is 16 residues long. The germline V gene has CDR1 SGHTA and CDR2 FQGTGA. The trim removed 5 bases at V and 5 bases at J, leaving 8 bases unmatched. In nucleotides, the CDR3 is TGTGCCAGCAGCCTCAGACAGGGGGCGCGAACCGGGGAGCTGTTTTTT. Residues: CASSLRQGARTGELFF. Filled out from reference TRBV7-3 and TRBJ2-2, the complete variable domain reads GAGVSQTPSNKVTEKGKYVELRCDPISGHTALYWYRQSLGQGPEFLIYFQGTGAADDSGLPNDRFFAVRPEGSVSTLKIQRTERGDSAVYLCASSLRQGARTGELFFGEGSRLTVL.

V and J are TRBV7-3 and TRBJ2-7; 9 bases fit TRBD1. This CDR3 has 14 residues. The germline gives CDR1 SGHTA, CDR2 FQGTGA. V dropped 5 bases and J dropped 2; count of bases not matched to a gene: 4. CDR3 nucleotides: TGTGCCAGCAGCCCCGGACAGGGGCCCTACGAGCAGTACTTC. As protein: CASSPGQGPYEQYF.

The chain carries TRBV7-2 and TRBJ2-2, with D possibly being TRBD2 (6 bases). CDR1 and CDR2 from the germline V gene are SGHTA and FQGNSA. CDR3 length equals 15 residues. Trimming pared 6 bases from V and 0 bases from J, leaving 11 bases between. For the CDR3, the DNA is TGTGCCAGCAGTTCGCTAGCGTCGAACACCGGGGAGCTGTTTTTT. Translated, it gives CASSSLASNTGELFF. The full variable domain, its missing parts supplied by reference TRBV7-2 and TRBJ2-2, is GAGVSQSPSNKVTEKGKDVELRCDPISGHTALYWYRQSLGQGLEFLIYFQGNSAPDKSGLPSDRFSAERTGGSVSTLTIQRTQQEDSAVYLCASSSLASNTGELFFGEGSRLTVL.

This clone was picked up one time. V is TRBV21-1 and J is TRBJ2-3; the table assigns TRBD2, which was not confirmed against the DNA. TRBV21-1 is a pseudogene. The CDR3 length is 18 residues. The CDR3: CASSQGLAGCPSTDTQYF. CDR3 in DNA: TGTGCCAGCAGCCAGGGACTAGCGGGATGCCCTAGCACAGATACGCAGTATTTT.

V usage is TRBV2 and J usage is TRBJ2-5, with a weak D call TRBD2 (7 bases). Germline lookup yields CDR1 SNHLY and CDR2 FYNNEI. V shed 4 bases and J shed 3 bases, with 21 bases lying between them. The CDR3 is 17 residues long. The CDR3 reads CASSGGGTGSFEETQYF. The CDR3 region has the DNA TGTGCCAGCAGTGGGGGGGGCACAGGGAGTTTCGAAGAGACCCAGTACTTC.

The chain uses TRBV6-5 and TRBJ1-5, with 11 positions matching TRBD1. The CDR3 length is 15 residues. The V segment lost 10 bases and the J segment 1 base; nucleotides outside the gene matches: 6. Germline CDR1 is MNHEY and CDR2 is SVGAGI. This chain's CDR3 is CATKDRGQSNQPQHF. Here the CDR3 DNA reads TGTGCCACTAAGGACAGGGGGCAGAGCAATCAGCCCCAGCATTTT.